The rows below give T cell receptor beta chains drawn from one sample of a study of identical twins. MiXCR was run by TCRdb on the 5' RACE reads, yielding one entry per CDR3 protein. The table shows 150,000 or so distinct CDR3 sequences, with under 4.5% occurring only once. The sample comprised memory T cells sorted from blood. These receptors were taken from a man aged 18 to 29 in good health. The CDR3 runs from the conserved cysteine through the conserved F or W. Each record gives: J gene, V gene, D gene, CDR3 protein. D genes are given only for firm matches.

TRBJ2-5 | TRBV20-1 | NA | CSASSGVGAGQETQYF
TRBJ2-1 | TRBV4-2 | TRBD2 | CASSQPRGTSGPSSYNEQFF
TRBJ2-1 | TRBV6-5 | NA | CASSTLDNEQFF
TRBJ2-1 | TRBV3-1 | TRBD2 | CASSQVPAGLHTDEQFF
TRBJ2-7 | TRBV7-2 | NA | CASSLVSTSSEQYF
TRBJ2-5 | TRBV5-6 | TRBD1 | CASSQGDPLRTQYF
TRBJ2-1 | TRBV5-1 | NA | CASSPDGPYNEQFF
TRBJ2-2 | TRBV2 | NA | CASGKLGNTGELFF
TRBJ2-5 | TRBV6-5 | NA | CASSYQSGGAEETQYF
TRBJ2-4 | TRBV2 | TRBD2 | CASSPSSSGRAGDDF
TRBJ2-2 | TRBV7-8 | NA | CASSLAPGKREPNTGELFF
TRBJ2-1 | TRBV6-6 | TRBD2 | CASSSRQGVRLAGGPGRNEQFF
TRBJ2-3 | TRBV28 | NA | CASSFFSGSGSDTQYF
TRBJ2-3 | TRBV12-3/TRBV12-4 | NA | CASSSREGSTDTQYF
TRBJ2-3 | TRBV25-1 | TRBD2 | CASEREPDTQYF
TRBJ1-2 | TRBV14 | NA | CASSPFRQVHRGYTF
TRBJ1-5 | TRBV12-5 | TRBD1 | CASGLVQGGQGLGNQPQHF
TRBJ1-1 | TRBV20-1 | TRBD1 | CSARPTGEAFF
TRBJ1-1 | TRBV4-3 | NA | CASSRGMNTEAFF
TRBJ2-1 | TRBV25-1 | NA | CASSGYEGSTGLWRDEQFF